Each of the 10 T cell receptor beta chains below was sequenced from the same sample in a study of T cell repertoires in cytomegalovirus infection. One entry per CDR3 protein, called by TCRdb with MiXCR from the reads. The sample consists of roughly 230,000 distinct CDR3 sequences, 17% of them appearing once. Sequenced input: CD8+ T cells from PBMCs. The receptors were gathered from a human donor in good health (CMV status not recorded). Some clones in this sample may be carry-over from other donors' samples.

The genes are TRBV20-1 and TRBJ2-7, with 10 bases aligning to TRBD1. The CDR3 consists of 14 residues. After removal of 3 bases from V and 4 bases from J, the junction contained 6 bases not matched to a gene. Germline CDR1 DFQATT, CDR2 SNEGSKA (reference sequence). Written as DNA, the CDR3 is TGCAGTGCTAGCTCCGGGACAGGGGATTACGAGCAGTACTTC. This sequence encodes CSASSGTGDYEQYF.

This clonotype was picked up many times. The rearrangement joins TRBV11-1 to TRBJ2-7; 7 nucleotides match TRBD1. With 5 bases clipped from V and 3 bases from J, the junction kept 10 bases outside the gene matches. The germline V gene has CDR1 SGHAT and CDR2 FQDESV (reference sequence). The CDR3 consists of 15 residues. The CDR3 loop reads CASSNPETGIYEQYF. The CDR3 bases are TGTGCCAGCAGCAACCCCGAGACAGGGATCTACGAGCAGTACTTC.

This clonotype appeared a few times. The J gene is TRBJ2-5, the V gene TRBV7-6; TRBD1 agrees at 7 bases. Trimming cost V 2 bases and J 2 bases; bases outside gene matches: 5. The CDR3 has 15 amino acids. Germline values: CDR1 SGHVS, CDR2 FNYEAQ. The CDR3 loop is CASSLMTGLQETQYF. DNA of the CDR3: TGTGCCAGCAGCTTAATGACAGGGCTTCAAGAGACCCAGTACTTC.

This clonotype came up many times. J is TRBJ1-1 and V is TRBV7-9; 7 bases are shared with TRBD1. The CDR3 extends over 15 amino acids. V lost 0 bases to trimming and J lost 8 bases; unmatched junction nucleotides: 9. Per the germline V gene, CDR1 is SEHNR and CDR2 is FQNEAQ (reference sequence). CDR3 amino acids: CASSLAGTVTQEAFF. CDR3 in DNA: TGTGCCAGCAGCTTAGCCGGGACAGTAACCCAGGAAGCTTTCTTT.

There are many counts of this clonotype. The chain employs TRBV7-6 and TRBJ1-6; no reliable D call. The germline V and J ends were trimmed by 0 bases and 9 bases, with 3 bases remaining between them. The germline V gene encodes CDR1 SGHVS and CDR2 FNYEAQ. This CDR3 spans 12 amino acids. The CDR3 sequence: CASSLAGSPLHF. CDR3 in DNA: TGTGCCAGCAGCTTAGCTGGTTCACCCCTCCACTTT.

This clonotype was counted many times. The chain is built from TRBV5-6 and TRBJ2-1; D is perhaps TRBD2 (5 bases). Germline values: CDR1 SGHDT, CDR2 YYEEEE. The V end was cut by 0 bases, the J end by 7 bases, with 14 bases between. The CDR3 loop spans 15 amino acids. The CDR3 loop is CASSLVLASVNEQFF. DNA for the CDR3: TGTGCCAGCAGCTTGGTATTAGCGAGTGTTAATGAGCAGTTCTTC. The full variable domain, its missing parts supplied by reference TRBV5-6 and TRBJ2-1, is DAGVTQSPTHLIKTRGQQVTLRCSPKSGHDTVSWYQQALGQGPQFIFQYYEEEERQRGNFPDRFSGHQFPNYSSELNVNALLLGDSALYLCASSLVLASVNEQFFGPGTRLTVL.

This clonotype was seen ten or more times. The chain is built from TRBV7-9 and TRBJ1-5; D uncertain. Between the trimmed V and J ends, which lost 3 bases and 9 bases, there was a span of 12 bases. Germline V gene sequence: CDR1 SEHNR, CDR2 FQNEAQ (reference sequence). This CDR3 spans 13 amino acids. DNA of the CDR3: TGTGCCAGCAGCTTGTTAGGAGTGCGGCCCCAGCATTTT. As protein: CASSLLGVRPQHF.

The rearrangement uses TRBV5-1 and TRBJ2-2; TRBD1 or TRBD2 may be the D gene (5 bases each). CDR1 is SGHRS, CDR2 YFSETQ, per germline. The V end was cut by 6 bases, the J end by 3 bases, with 21 bases between. This CDR3 spans 17 amino acids. CDR3 region: CASTLRGVKGDTGELFF. CDR3 DNA: TGCGCCAGCACCCTCCGGGGCGTAAAAGGGGACACCGGGGAGCTGTTTTTT.

In regard to this clonotype: Since a much larger clone is just one base distant, this may be a read error. The chain couples TRBV12-3 or TRBV12-4 to TRBJ2-5, with 7 bases identical to TRBD2. The CDR3 loop spans 14 amino acids. V lost 8 bases to trimming and J lost 5 bases; unmatched junction nucleotides: 11. The CDR3 loop is CASRASGGMETQYF. DNA of the CDR3: TGTGCCAGCCGTGCTTCGGGAGGTATGGAGACCCAGTACTTC.

This clonotype was seen only a few times. The chain couples TRBV12-3 or TRBV12-4 to TRBJ2-3; D is undetermined. The CDR3 runs to 13 residues. The V end was cut by 4 bases, the J end by 6 bases, with 11 bases between. The chain's CDR3 is CASSSKYIDTQYF. CDR3 sequence (DNA): TGTGCCAGCAGTTCAAAGTACATCGATACGCAGTATTTT.